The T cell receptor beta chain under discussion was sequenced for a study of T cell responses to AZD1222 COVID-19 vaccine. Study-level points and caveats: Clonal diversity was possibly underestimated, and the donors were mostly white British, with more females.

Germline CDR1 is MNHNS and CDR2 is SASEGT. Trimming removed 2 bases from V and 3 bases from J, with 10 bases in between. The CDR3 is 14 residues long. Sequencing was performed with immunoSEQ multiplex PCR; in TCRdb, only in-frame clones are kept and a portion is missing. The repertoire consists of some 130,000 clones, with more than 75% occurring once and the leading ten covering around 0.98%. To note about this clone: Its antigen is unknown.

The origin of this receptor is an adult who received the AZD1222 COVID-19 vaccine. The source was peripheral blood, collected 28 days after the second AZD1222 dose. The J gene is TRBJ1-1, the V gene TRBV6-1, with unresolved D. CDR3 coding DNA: TGTGCCAGCAGTGAAAACAGTGCGGACACTGAAGCTTTCTTT. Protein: CASSENSADTEAFF.